The rows below give T cell receptor beta chains drawn from one sample of a study of cytomegalovirus exposure and HLA in healthy donors. Libraries were prepared by immunoSEQ multiplex PCR; TCRdb keeps only in-frame clonotypes and omits some of them. This table has approximately 70,000 clones, approximately 94% appearing once. Material: PBMCs. These receptors all come from a woman in her late teens or twenties in good health and CMV-seronegative. Each CDR3 is given with its conserved first and last residue. The D gene is left open where the match is weak.

TRBV7-2	TRBD2	TRBJ2-1	16	TGTGCCAGCAGCTTAGCGACTAGCGGGAGGGTTGGTGAGCAGTTCTTC	CASSLATSGRVGEQFF
TRBV27	TRBD1	TRBJ2-3	14	TGTGCCAGCACCGACGGGACAGGGCGAAATACGCAGTATTTT	CASTDGTGRNTQYF
TRBV7-2	TRBD2	TRBJ2-5	14	TGTGCCAGCAGCTTCATAGCGGGGGGGGAGACCCAGTACTTC	CASSFIAGGETQYF
TRBV25-1	NA	TRBJ2-3	14	TGTGCCAGCAGCCTCGCAGGGGCCACAGATACGCAGTATTTT	CASSLAGATDTQYF
TRBV7-8	NA	TRBJ2-5	15	TGTGCCAGCAGCTATCGCGGGCCGTCACAAGAGACCCAGTACTTC	CASSYRGPSQETQYF
TRBV10-3	TRBD1	TRBJ1-5	18	TGTGCCATCCCCCCCCGACAGGGAGGAATGGGGGCCGGTCAGCCCCAGCATTTT	CAIPPRQGGMGAGQPQHF
TRBV5-1	TRBD1	TRBJ2-5	16	TGCGCCAGCAGCTTGGGGAGTCAGGGGGCCGGAGAGACCCAGTACTTC	CASSLGSQGAGETQYF
TRBV5-1	NA	TRBJ2-1	13	TGCGCCAGCAGCTCTAGCGACTACAATGAGCAGTTCTTC	CASSSSDYNEQFF
TRBV10-1	TRBD1	TRBJ2-7	17	TGCGCCAGGAACAGGGGGCTTTTTGAGGGAGGGCGCGGCGAGCAGTACTTC	CARNRGLFEGGRGEQYF
TRBV11-2	TRBD2	TRBJ2-2	15	TGTGCCAGCGGGACTAGCGGGAAGAACACCGGGGAGCTGTTTTTT	CASGTSGKNTGELFF
TRBV6-6	TRBD1	TRBJ2-5	13	TGTGCCAGCGGAACAGGGGTTGGGGAGACCCAGTACTTC	CASGTGVGETQYF